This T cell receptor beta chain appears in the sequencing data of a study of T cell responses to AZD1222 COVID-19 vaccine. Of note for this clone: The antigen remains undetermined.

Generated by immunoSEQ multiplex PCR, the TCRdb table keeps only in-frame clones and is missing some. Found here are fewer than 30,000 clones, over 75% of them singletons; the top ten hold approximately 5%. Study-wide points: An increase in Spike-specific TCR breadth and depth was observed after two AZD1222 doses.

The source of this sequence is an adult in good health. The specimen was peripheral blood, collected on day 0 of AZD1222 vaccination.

The DNA of the CDR3 is TGTGCCAGCAGTTCCGGGACGGCCATGAACACTGAAGCTTTCTTT. Translated, it gives CASSSGTAMNTEAFF. V is TRBV27 and J is TRBJ1-1, with TRBD1 as a possible D gene (5 bases). Trimming removed 4 bases from V and 0 bases from J, with 12 bases in between. The CDR3 runs 15 residues. The germline V gene encodes CDR1 MNHEY and CDR2 SMNVEV (reference sequence).